One sample yielded the 32 T cell receptor beta chains listed below, sequenced in a study of shared clonotypes between healthy human individuals. Profiled with immunoSEQ multiplex PCR; TCRdb holds only in-frame clones, not every one. The table includes around 2,100,000 clones, about 95% detected once. In the naive CD8 group, cells lacked CD45RO and were positively selected for CCR7, so terminally differentiated effector memory CD45RA+ cells were left out. Sequences were obtained from naive CD8+ T cells sorted from blood. The receptors stem from a man younger than 35 in good health.

The chain has TRBV11-2 and TRBJ2-7, with TRBD2 matching over 8 bases. From germline, CDR1 is SGHAT and CDR2 FQNNGV. V was clipped by 5 bases and J by 4 bases; unmatched bases: 13. The CDR3 is 16 residues long. The CDR3 nucleotides are TGTGCCAGCAGCGTCCCTACCGGGGGGGCGGGGTACGAGCAGTACTTC. This codes for CASSVPTGGAGYEQYF.

The chain joins TRBV4-2 to TRBJ2-7, with 11 positions matching TRBD2. In germline, CDR1 is LGHNA, CDR2 YNFKEQ. The CDR3 is 14 amino acids. J was trimmed by 6 bases and V by 3 bases; bases with no gene match: 4. CDR3 DNA sequence: TGTGCCAGCAGCCAGACTAGCGGGGCAAGCGAGCAGTACTTC. Translated, it gives CASSQTSGASEQYF.

The chain carries TRBV6-1 and TRBJ2-5; D not certain. The germline CDR1 and CDR2 sequences are MNHNS and SASEGT. CDR3 length: 12 amino acids. Deletions cut 0 bases from V and 7 bases from J, with 6 bases between. CDR3: CASSEALGTQYF. CDR3 nucleotides: TGTGCCAGCAGTGAAGCGTTGGGGACCCAGTACTTC.

The chain joins TRBV6-1 to TRBJ2-7; TRBD2 matches 12 bases. The CDR3 totals 14 residues. Germline CDR1 is MNHNS and CDR2 is SASEGT. The junction had 3 bases not matched to a gene; V was cut back by 2 bases and J by 7 bases. For the CDR3, the DNA is TGTGCCAGCAGTGAAAGACTAGCGGGAGTAGAGCAGTACTTC. Residues: CASSERLAGVEQYF.

This clone has only one observation. V and J are TRBV5-5 and TRBJ1-5, with D possibly being TRBD1 (6 bases). V lost 4 bases and J 0 bases, leaving 11 bases between the germline ends. Germline-derived CDR1 and CDR2 are SGHKS and YYEKEE (reference sequence). The CDR3 sequence is 15 residues long. CDR3 loop: CASSRGQNSNQPQHF. The CDR3 nucleotides are TGTGCCAGCAGCCGCGGACAGAATAGCAATCAGCCCCAGCATTTT.

This chain uses TRBV9 with TRBJ2-1, with TRBD1 identical over 9 bases. CDR3 length: 16 amino acids. CDR1 SGDLS and CDR2 YYNGEE come from the germline V gene. Trimming at V came to 3 bases and at J to 8 bases, leaving 12 bases not matched to a gene. CDR3 sequence: CASSAPQGAILDEQFF. CDR3 in DNA: TGTGCCAGCAGCGCCCCACAGGGGGCGATATTAGATGAGCAGTTCTTC.

The chain's CDR3 is CASSPGTGRDGYTF. The CDR3 nucleotides read TGTGCCAGCAGCCCAGGGACTGGAAGGGATGGCTACACCTTC. The chain couples TRBV27 to TRBJ1-2, with D possibly being TRBD1 (5 bases). The germline V and J ends were trimmed by 6 bases and 6 bases, with 17 bases remaining between them. From germline, CDR1 is MNHEY and CDR2 SMNVEV (reference sequence). CDR3 length: 14 residues.

The genes are TRBV27 and TRBJ2-3; 8 bases line up with TRBD2. V lost 5 bases, J lost 2 bases, and 15 bases stayed unmatched. The CDR3 sequence is 18 residues long. Germline loops: CDR1 MNHEY, CDR2 SMNVEV (reference sequence). This CDR3 is CASSPTPLERGPTDTQYF. CDR3 nucleotide sequence: TGTGCCAGCAGTCCCACGCCCCTCGAGCGGGGGCCCACAGATACGCAGTATTTT.

V is TRBV7-8 and J is TRBJ2-1; the D call may be TRBD1 or TRBD2 (5 bases each). The germline V and J ends were trimmed by 11 bases and 8 bases, with 16 bases remaining between them. Germline V gene sequence: CDR1 SGHVS, CDR2 FQNEAQ. The length of the CDR3 is 12 residues. The CDR3 DNA reads as TGTGCCGTTAGGGACCGGATTGATGAGCAGTTCTTC. This sequence encodes CAVRDRIDEQFF.

The rearrangement joins TRBV4-2 to TRBJ2-1; TRBD1 or TRBD2 may be the D gene (6 bases each). CDR1 is LGHNA and CDR2 is YNFKEQ in the germline V gene. The CDR3 has 18 amino acids. Trimming stripped 4 bases from V and 6 bases from J, with 25 bases between. The CDR3 DNA sequence: TGTGCCAGCAGCCGCCTGGGGGGCGTTGAGGTAGGGGGCAATGAGCAGTTCTTC. This translates into CASSRLGGVEVGGNEQFF.

This clone has just a few counts. This sample includes further DNA sequences coding for the same CDR3. This chain joins TRBV27 and TRBJ1-5; D is ambiguous. CDR3 length: 13 residues. Germline V CDR1 and CDR2: MNHEY, SMNVEV (reference sequence). With 3 bases removed from V and 4 bases from J, the gap between germline ends came to 7 bases. The CDR3 nucleotides are TGTGCCAGCAGTTTGGGTAGGAATCAGCCCCAGCATTTT. Translating it yields CASSLGRNQPQHF.

As concerns this clone: Other DNA sequences from this sample encode an identical CDR3 as well. This chain connects TRBV5-1 to TRBJ2-1; 10 bases agree with TRBD2. V gave up 2 bases and J gave up 7 bases; unmatched junction bases: 6. CDR3 length equals 15 residues. CDR1 is SGHRS and CDR2 is YFSETQ in the germline V gene. The CDR3 loop is CASSLAGGGYNEQFF. CDR3 coding DNA: TGCGCCAGCAGCTTAGCGGGAGGGGGTTATAATGAGCAGTTCTTC. Variable domain in full (rest from reference TRBV5-1 and TRBJ2-1): KAGVTQTPRYLIKTRGQQVTLSCSPISGHRSVSWYQQTPGQGLQFLFEYFSETQRNKGNFPGRFSGRQFSNSRSEMNVSTLELGDSALYLCASSLAGGGYNEQFFGPGTRLTVL.

The rearrangement uses TRBV2 and TRBJ2-5; 8 positions match TRBD2. The junction had 8 bases not matched to a gene; V was cut back by 0 bases and J by 2 bases. Germline loops: CDR1 SNHLY, CDR2 FYNNEI. The CDR3 runs 17 residues. CDR3 bases: TGTGCCAGCAGTGAAGCGTTGGGAAGCGGGGGTCAAGAGACCCAGTACTTC. This sequence encodes CASSEALGSGGQETQYF.

In the case of this clone: The same CDR3 also results from other DNA sequences found in this sample. As DNA, the CDR3 is TGTGCCAGCAGCTTAGGGGGACTAAGCTACGAGCAGTACTTC. Translation gives CASSLGGLSYEQYF. The chain uses TRBV13 and TRBJ2-7; 7 bases are shared with TRBD2. The CDR3 length is 14 residues. Per germline, CDR1 PRHDT and CDR2 FYEKMQ (reference sequence). With V trimmed by 0 bases and J by 3 bases, 2 bases remained unmatched. Complete variable domain (other parts from reference TRBV13 and TRBJ2-7): AAGVIQSPRHLIKEKRETATLKCYPIPRHDTVYWYQQGPGQDPQFLISFYEKMQSDKGSIPDRFSAQQFSDYHSELNMSSLELGDSALYFCASSLGGLSYEQYFGPGTRLTVT.

This rearrangement joins TRBV7-9 to TRBJ2-1; 7 nucleotides line up with TRBD1. From germline, CDR1 is SEHNR and CDR2 FQNEAQ (reference sequence). V gave up 8 bases and J gave up 2 bases; unmatched junction bases: 0. This CDR3 region has 12 residues. The CDR3 DNA reads TGTGCCAGCGGACAGGCCTACAATGAGCAGTTCTTC. Translation: CASGQAYNEQFF.

Here the CDR3 DNA reads TGTGCCTGGAGCGCCGGGACAGGGGAGGCCAAAAACATTCAGTACTTC. Translated, it gives CAWSAGTGEAKNIQYF. The chain combines TRBV30 with TRBJ2-4; the match to TRBD1 covers 10 bases. V shed 3 bases, J shed 1 base, and the junction held 6 bases outside the gene matches. The CDR3 consists of 16 residues. Germline-derived CDR1 and CDR2 are GTSNPN and SVGIG (reference sequence). The full variable domain, in which reference TRBV30 and TRBJ2-4 provide the parts outside the CDR3, is SQTIHQWPATLVQPVGSPLSLECTVEGTSNPNLYWYRQAAGRGLQLLFYSVGIGQISSEVPQNLSASRPQDRQFILSSKKLLLSDSGFYLCAWSAGTGEAKNIQYFGAGTRLSVL.

The rearrangement uses TRBV14 and TRBJ1-1, with D hard to call. Trimming removed 5 bases at V and 0 bases at J, with 7 bases between. This CDR3 is built from 13 residues. Germline V CDR1 and CDR2: SGHDN, FVKESK. The CDR3 bases are TGTGCCAGCAGCGGATGGGTGAACACTGAAGCTTTCTTT. Translating gives CASSGWVNTEAFF.

The chain carries TRBV6-1 and TRBJ1-1; 7 nucleotides match TRBD1. Trimming took 2 bases from V and 0 from J; bases not matched to a gene: 6. This CDR3 comprises 16 residues. Germline loops: CDR1 MNHNS, CDR2 SASEGT. This chain's CDR3 is CASSEIPGQMNTEAFF. For the CDR3, the DNA is TGTGCCAGCAGTGAAATTCCGGGACAGATGAACACTGAAGCTTTCTTT.

The chain has TRBV7-2 and TRBJ1-3, with D hard to call. Germline loops: CDR1 SGHTA, CDR2 FQGNSA. V lost 2 bases to trimming and J lost 4 bases, with 12 bases between them. The CDR3 is made up of 15 amino acids. CDR3 region: CASSLNGPGGNTIYF. In DNA, the CDR3 is TGTGCCAGCAGCTTAAACGGGCCGGGAGGAAACACCATATATTTT. Combining the CDR3 with reference TRBV7-2 and TRBJ1-3 gives the whole variable domain GAGVSQSPSNKVTEKGKDVELRCDPISGHTALYWYRQSLGQGLEFLIYFQGNSAPDKSGLPSDRFSAERTGGSVSTLTIQRTQQEDSAVYLCASSLNGPGGNTIYFGEGSWLTVV.

The CDR3 DNA reads as TGTGCCAGCAGTCCGACAGGGGAGCTTTCACCCCTCCACTTT. Translation gives CASSPTGELSPLHF. This rearrangement joins TRBV6-5 to TRBJ1-6, with 8 bases lining up with TRBD1. The CDR3 consists of 14 residues. Losses at the gene ends were 5 bases for V and 9 bases for J; bases not matched to a gene: 6. CDR1 and CDR2 from the germline V gene are MNHEY and SVGAGI.

The CDR3, as DNA: TGCGCCAGCAGCCAAAAGGAGGGGGGGGCCTATGGCTACACCTTC. Translation: CASSQKEGGAYGYTF. The chain links TRBV4-1 to TRBJ1-2; TRBD1 might be the D (6 bases). The V gene lost 2 bases and the J gene lost 4 bases, with 14 bases spanning the gap. Germline-derived CDR1 and CDR2 are MGHRA and YSYEKL. The length of the CDR3 is 15 residues.

V gene TRBV2 combines with J gene TRBJ1-4; a weak D match, TRBD1 (6 bases). There are 10 residues in the CDR3. Germline V CDR1 and CDR2: SNHLY, FYNNEI. V dropped 10 bases and J dropped 13 bases, with 13 bases sitting between them. The CDR3 sequence: CATRGGSLFF. The CDR3 DNA is TGTGCCACCCGTGGGGGCTCACTGTTTTTT.

This clone came up once. The V and J genes are TRBV5-1 and TRBJ2-2; 8 nucleotides match TRBD1. The V segment lost 4 bases and the J segment 1 base; nucleotides outside the gene matches: 9. The CDR3 covers 17 residues. CDR1 is SGHRS, CDR2 YFSETQ, per germline. The CDR3 DNA follows: TGCGCCAGCAGCCAGGAGTGGACAGGGAAGAACACCGGGGAGCTGTTTTTT. This codes for CASSQEWTGKNTGELFF. The full variable domain, with the rest looked up from reference TRBV5-1 and TRBJ2-2, is KAGVTQTPRYLIKTRGQQVTLSCSPISGHRSVSWYQQTPGQGLQFLFEYFSETQRNKGNFPGRFSGRQFSNSRSEMNVSTLELGDSALYLCASSQEWTGKNTGELFFGEGSRLTVL.

In this sample, this clone turned up once. This chain uses TRBV5-1 with TRBJ2-7; 11 bases are shared with TRBD2. The V gene's germline CDR1 is SGHRS and CDR2 YFSETQ. CDR3 length equals 15 residues. V was clipped by 6 bases and J by 10 bases; unmatched bases: 15. The CDR3 DNA sequence: TGCGCCAGCAACGAACCCGATAGCGGGGGGGCCTTACAGTACTTC. As protein: CASNEPDSGGALQYF.

This chain connects TRBV29-1 to TRBJ2-7; 11 bases match TRBD1. Germline V gene data show CDR1 as SQVTM and CDR2 as ANQGSEA. V lost 2 bases, J lost 4 bases, and 4 bases stayed unmatched. This CDR3 has 14 residues. The CDR3 DNA reads as TGCAGCGTTGAAAGGACAGGGGGCCCGTACGAGCAGTACTTC. Its protein product is CSVERTGGPYEQYF.

The chain carries TRBV9 and TRBJ1-4; no reliable D call. Germline V gene lookup returns CDR1 SGDLS and CDR2 YYNGEE. V lost 5 bases, J lost 3 bases, and 11 bases lay in between. The CDR3 runs to 14 residues. The CDR3 is CASSEGPPNEKLFF. DNA of the CDR3: TGTGCCAGCAGTGAGGGTCCGCCTAATGAAAAACTGTTTTTT.

V gene TRBV7-9 combines with J gene TRBJ1-1; 9 bases map to TRBD1. This CDR3 is built from 17 residues. The junction had 12 bases not matched to a gene; V was cut back by 5 bases and J by 2 bases. Per the germline V gene, CDR1 is SEHNR and CDR2 is FQNEAQ (reference sequence). CDR3 sequence reads: CASSQTGGVSLNTEAFF. The CDR3 DNA reads TGTGCCAGCAGCCAAACAGGGGGCGTCAGCCTCAACACTGAAGCTTTCTTT.

The chain carries TRBV28 and TRBJ2-7; D not certain. The germline V gene encodes CDR1 MDHEN and CDR2 SYDVKM. This CDR3 contains 15 residues. The germline V and J ends were trimmed by 3 bases and 3 bases, with 15 bases remaining between them. In DNA, the CDR3 is TGTGCCAGCAGTTTCGATAGGGTGCCGTTCTACGAGCAGTACTTC. Translating gives CASSFDRVPFYEQYF.

V is TRBV13 and J is TRBJ2-2; maybe TRBD1 (6 bases). Germline CDR1 PRHDT, CDR2 FYEKMQ (reference sequence). The CDR3 runs 16 residues. Deletions cut 4 bases from V and 5 bases from J, with 17 bases between. The CDR3 bases are TGTGCCAGCAGCTCTTCTCCAGGGGCGCGGACCGGGGAGCTGTTTTTT. This gives the protein CASSSSPGARTGELFF.

This clone has a single count. The chain carries TRBV6-5 and TRBJ2-1; D is perhaps TRBD2 (5 bases). The germline V gene has CDR1 MNHEY and CDR2 SVGAGI. This CDR3 is built from 16 residues. V lost 0 bases and J 8 bases, leaving 17 bases between the germline ends. The CDR3 here is CASSYSSGERGDEQFF. Here the CDR3 DNA reads TGTGCCAGCAGTTACTCATCCGGGGAACGTGGGGATGAGCAGTTCTTC.

This chain connects TRBV27 to TRBJ2-1; 9 bases line up with TRBD1. The junction had 4 bases not matched to a gene; V was cut back by 5 bases and J by 2 bases. In germline, CDR1 is MNHEY, CDR2 SMNVEV (reference sequence). CDR3 size: 15 residues. The CDR3 reads CASSEDRGTYNEQFF. The CDR3 DNA reads TGTGCCAGCAGTGAGGACAGGGGAACCTACAATGAGCAGTTCTTC.

J is TRBJ2-2 and V is TRBV6-1, with 12 bases lining up with TRBD2. The J segment lost 4 bases and the V segment lost 4 bases, leaving 7 bases of the junction unmatched. The CDR3 sequence is 17 residues long. Germline V lookup: CDR1 MNHNS, CDR2 SASEGT. CDR3 loop: CASSGLAGGPATGELFF. In nucleotides, the CDR3 is TGTGCCAGCAGTGGGCTAGCGGGGGGGCCGGCCACCGGGGAGCTGTTTTTT.